What follows are 23 T cell receptor beta chains derived from one specimen sequenced in a study of shared T cell receptors in the human thymus. The table came from immunoSEQ multiplex PCR; TCRdb's copy has only in-frame clones and leaves some out. The repertoire holds about 660,000 clones, roughly 86% seen once, with 0.0094% in the top ten. These same data were also listed under a study on human thymus T cells.

Sequencing input: thymocytes. The receptors derive from a boy under three years old with a congenital heart defect.

The chain combines TRBV5-3 with TRBJ1-2, with 7 bases lining up with TRBD1. TRBV5-3 is annotated as an ORF whose role is uncertain. The CDR3 runs 13 residues. Losses at the gene ends were 2 bases for V and 7 bases for J; bases not matched to a gene: 5. This CDR3 reads CARSFEGARGYTF. CDR3 in DNA: TGTGCCAGAAGCTTTGAGGGGGCTCGTGGCTACACCTTC.

The V gene is TRBV18, the J gene TRBJ2-1; 10 bases line up with TRBD2. Per germline, CDR1 KGHSH and CDR2 LQKENI. CDR3 size: 16 residues. The trim removed 1 base at V and 4 bases at J, leaving 4 bases unmatched. The CDR3 loop is CASSPQSGRVYNEQFF. DNA for the CDR3: TGTGCCAGCTCACCACAGAGCGGGAGGGTTTACAATGAGCAGTTCTTC.

The chain is built from TRBV6-5 and TRBJ2-1, with TRBD2 matching over 10 bases. V lost 8 bases to trimming and J lost 4 bases; unmatched junction nucleotides: 8. CDR3 length equals 15 residues. Per germline, CDR1 MNHEY and CDR2 SVGAGI. This CDR3 reads CASSSGSPPYNEQFF. CDR3 bases: TGTGCCAGCTCTAGCGGGAGCCCCCCTTACAATGAGCAGTTCTTC.

This clone occurred a few times. This chain connects TRBV5-4 to TRBJ1-2, with TRBD1 as a possible D gene (5 bases). V was clipped by 1 base and J by 2 bases, with 6 bases between them. Germline values: CDR1 SGHNT, CDR2 YYREEE (reference sequence). CDR3 length: 13 residues. The CDR3 is CASSLPGNYGYTF. The CDR3 DNA reads TGTGCCAGCAGCTTGCCAGGGAACTATGGCTACACCTTC.

The chain uses TRBV28 and TRBJ1-2; tentative D call: TRBD1 (5 bases). Trimming took 6 bases from V and 4 from J, leaving 15 bases between them. Per the germline V gene, CDR1 is MDHEN and CDR2 is SYDVKM. The CDR3 loop spans 14 amino acids. The CDR3 sequence is CASRLRRGLYGYTF. DNA of the CDR3: TGTGCCAGCAGACTCCGGAGGGGACTCTATGGCTACACCTTC.

The chain couples TRBV21-1 to TRBJ1-2. TRBV21-1 is a documented pseudogene. The CDR3 has 11 amino acids. CDR3 region: CASSKLVPDTF. As DNA, the CDR3 is TGTGCCAGCAGCAAGCTGGTCCCGGACACCTTC.

This sequence joins TRBV28 and TRBJ1-5; 9 nucleotides agree with TRBD1. Germline CDR1 and CDR2: MDHEN and SYDVKM. This CDR3 has 18 amino acids. After removal of 5 bases from V and 2 bases from J, the junction contained 13 bases not matched to a gene. CDR3 loop: CASSQPGETGGGNQPQHF. The DNA of the CDR3 is TGTGCCAGCAGTCAACCAGGAGAAACAGGGGGCGGCAATCAGCCCCAGCATTTT.

The J gene is TRBJ2-3, the V gene TRBV13; a possible D gene is TRBD1 (5 bases). Germline lookup yields CDR1 PRHDT and CDR2 FYEKMQ (reference sequence). The CDR3 runs to 13 residues. V lost 1 base and J 9 bases, leaving 11 bases between the germline ends. The CDR3 loop reads CASSLVSGLTQYF. In DNA form, the CDR3 reads TGTGCCAGCAGCTTAGTGTCAGGGTTAACGCAGTATTTT. The full variable domain, in which reference TRBV13 and TRBJ2-3 provide the parts outside the CDR3, is AAGVIQSPRHLIKEKRETATLKCYPIPRHDTVYWYQQGPGQDPQFLISFYEKMQSDKGSIPDRFSAQQFSDYHSELNMSSLELGDSALYFCASSLVSGLTQYFGPGTRLTVL.

The V and J genes are TRBV25-1 and TRBJ2-7; 8 bases are a match to TRBD1. Looked up from germline, CDR1 is MGHDK and CDR2 is SYGVNS. The junction had 6 bases not matched to a gene; V was cut back by 3 bases and J by 2 bases. This CDR3 comprises 15 residues. CDR3 amino acids: CASSEATGAAYEQYF. CDR3 bases: TGTGCCAGCAGTGAGGCGACAGGGGCCGCCTACGAGCAGTACTTC.

The chain couples TRBV4-3 to TRBJ2-6; D is perhaps TRBD2 (6 bases). V shed 0 bases and J shed 2 bases, with 11 bases lying between them. Germline loops: CDR1 LGHNA, CDR2 YSLEER. The CDR3 runs 17 residues. The chain's CDR3 is CASSQDLGLTGANVLTF. The CDR3 DNA sequence: TGCGCCAGCAGCCAAGACCTGGGACTTACTGGGGCCAACGTCCTGACTTTC.

This clone has only one observation. The chain recombines TRBV9 with TRBJ2-5, with 9 nucleotides matching TRBD2. The CDR3 totals 16 residues. Germline V gene sequence: CDR1 SGDLS, CDR2 YYNGEE. V dropped 4 bases and J dropped 2; count of bases not matched to a gene: 9. The CDR3 protein is CASSSFLAGMQETQYF. The DNA for the CDR3 is TGTGCCAGCAGCAGCTTCCTAGCGGGGATGCAAGAGACCCAGTACTTC.

The V and J genes are TRBV4-3 and TRBJ2-1; weak D call: TRBD2 (6 bases). Germline V gene lookup returns CDR1 LGHNA and CDR2 YSLEER. Trimming pared 3 bases from V and 9 bases from J, leaving 24 bases between. This CDR3 is 17 amino acids long. The DNA for the CDR3 is TGCGCCAGCAGCCACACGGCGCGGGAAAGTCGAGGTGGTGAGCAGTTCTTC. Residues: CASSHTARESRGGEQFF.

The chain has TRBV5-8 and TRBJ2-1; maybe TRBD1 (5 bases). Per germline, CDR1 SGHTS and CDR2 YDEGEE. Trimming removed 5 bases from V and 3 bases from J, with 15 bases in between. This CDR3 is 15 amino acids long. Here the CDR3 DNA reads TGTGCCAGCAGGCCTGGGGCGACCTACTACAATGAGCAGTTCTTC. Its protein is CASRPGATYYNEQFF.

The gene calls are TRBV4-3 and TRBJ2-7, with D unresolved. V was clipped by 0 bases and J by 6 bases, with 21 bases between them. The CDR3 is 17 residues long. The germline V gene has CDR1 LGHNA and CDR2 YSLEER. The CDR3 protein is CASSQEGNTTVPREQYF. CDR3 nucleotide sequence: TGCGCCAGCAGCCAAGAGGGTAATACTACCGTCCCGCGCGAGCAGTACTTC.

V and J are TRBV10-3 and TRBJ1-1, with D maybe TRBD1 (6 bases). V was clipped by 10 bases and J by 1 base, with 10 bases between them. The CDR3 covers 12 residues. The germline gives CDR1 ENHRY, CDR2 SYGVKD. As DNA, the CDR3 is TGTGCCAGCAAAGGGGGGAACACTGAAGCTTTCTTT. As protein: CASKGGNTEAFF.

The chain is built from TRBV27 and TRBJ1-3; 8 positions match TRBD1. The CDR3 consists of 15 residues. V lost 6 bases, J lost 9 bases, and 13 bases stayed unmatched. CDR1 is MNHEY and CDR2 is SMNVEV in the germline V gene (reference sequence). The CDR3 loop reads CASRQTGVGEATIYF. The CDR3, as DNA: TGTGCCAGCAGACAGACAGGGGTCGGCGAAGCCACCATATATTTT.

The V gene is TRBV2, the J gene TRBJ1-2, with 8 nucleotides matching TRBD1. The length of the CDR3 is 20 residues. Germline V gene data show CDR1 as SNHLY and CDR2 as FYNNEI. After removal of 0 bases from V and 3 bases from J, the junction contained 18 bases not matched to a gene. As DNA, the CDR3 is TGTGCCAGCAGTGAAGCGCTTCGTTGGCAGGGGGCCCTTCTGTACTATGGCTACACCTTC. Its protein product is CASSEALRWQGALLYYGYTF.

V usage is TRBV4-3 and J usage is TRBJ1-2, with 11 bases fitting TRBD1. CDR3 length equals 20 residues. V lost 0 bases to trimming and J lost 6 bases; unmatched junction nucleotides: 18. The V gene's germline CDR1 is LGHNA and CDR2 YSLEER. DNA of the CDR3: TGCGCCAGCAGCCAAGACTCTAAGCGGGGACAGGGGGATTACCCCGATGGCTACACCTTC. This encodes CASSQDSKRGQGDYPDGYTF.

The chain carries TRBV11-2 and TRBJ2-1, with 9 bases matching TRBD2. There are 16 residues in the CDR3. The germline V gene has CDR1 SGHAT and CDR2 FQNNGV. Trimming at V came to 5 bases and at J to 0 bases, leaving 5 bases not matched to a gene. CDR3 nucleotides: TGTGCCAGCAGCCCGCGGGGGGGGAGCTCCTACAATGAGCAGTTCTTC. As protein: CASSPRGGSSYNEQFF.

This chain joins TRBV19 and TRBJ1-4; weak D call: TRBD1 (6 bases). V lost 4 bases and J lost 5, with 14 bases in between. Germline V CDR1 and CDR2: LNHDA, SQIVND (reference sequence). The CDR3 runs to 15 residues. The CDR3: CASSTSYRANEKLFF. The CDR3 nucleotides read TGTGCCAGTAGTACCAGCTACAGGGCCAATGAAAAACTGTTTTTT. The complete variable domain, with remaining parts taken from reference TRBV19 and TRBJ1-4, reads DGGITQSPKYLFRKEGQNVTLSCEQNLNHDAMYWYRQDPGQGLRLIYYSQIVNDFQKGDIAEGYSVSREKKESFPLTVTSAQKNPTAFYLCASSTSYRANEKLFFGSGTQLSVL.

The rearrangement links TRBV10-3 to TRBJ1-2, with TRBD1 matching over 7 bases. V gave up 6 bases and J gave up 8 bases; unmatched junction bases: 9. CDR1 is ENHRY and CDR2 is SYGVKD in the germline V gene. This CDR3 comprises 13 residues. The CDR3 is CAIRRGPEHGYTF. The CDR3 region has the DNA TGTGCCATCAGAAGGGGGCCGGAACACGGCTACACCTTC.

The rearrangement links TRBV14 to TRBJ2-5; the match to TRBD2 covers 8 bases. V lost 0 bases, J lost 4 bases, and 10 bases stayed unmatched. Germline lookup yields CDR1 SGHDN and CDR2 FVKESK. The CDR3 totals 17 residues. The CDR3 loop reads CASSQDPLAGLLETQYF. The CDR3 DNA reads TGTGCCAGCAGCCAAGATCCGCTAGCGGGTCTCCTAGAGACCCAGTACTTC.

This clone was picked up one time. The rearrangement joins TRBV15 to TRBJ2-3; 10 positions match TRBD1. The CDR3 runs to 17 residues. V lost 5 bases and J lost 2; bases outside the gene matches: 10. Germline CDR1 LNHNV, CDR2 YYDKDF (reference sequence). CDR3 amino acids: CATSFRDRGLFTDTQYF. Here the CDR3 DNA reads TGTGCCACCAGCTTCCGGGACAGGGGCCTCTTCACAGATACGCAGTATTTT.